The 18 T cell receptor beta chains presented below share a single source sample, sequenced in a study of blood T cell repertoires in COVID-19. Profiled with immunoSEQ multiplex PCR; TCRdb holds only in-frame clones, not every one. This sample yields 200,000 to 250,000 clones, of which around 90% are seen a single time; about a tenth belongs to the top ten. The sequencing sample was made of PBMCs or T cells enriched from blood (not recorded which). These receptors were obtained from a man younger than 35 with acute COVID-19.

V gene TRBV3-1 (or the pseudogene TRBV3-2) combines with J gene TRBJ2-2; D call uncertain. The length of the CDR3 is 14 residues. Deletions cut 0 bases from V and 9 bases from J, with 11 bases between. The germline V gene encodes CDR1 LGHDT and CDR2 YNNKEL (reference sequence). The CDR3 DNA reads TGTGCCAGCAGCCAAGATACCGGTCTGCGGGAGCTGTTTTTT. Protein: CASSQDTGLRELFF.

The CDR3: CASSLGWDYEYEQYF. DNA of the CDR3: TGTGCCAGCAGCTTAGGATGGGACTACGAATACGAGCAGTACTTC. The rearrangement joins TRBV11-2 to TRBJ2-7; TRBD2 agrees at 7 bases. Germline V gives CDR1 SGHAT, CDR2 FQNNGV. Losses at the gene ends were 1 base for V and 4 bases for J; bases not matched to a gene: 7. This CDR3 has 15 amino acids.

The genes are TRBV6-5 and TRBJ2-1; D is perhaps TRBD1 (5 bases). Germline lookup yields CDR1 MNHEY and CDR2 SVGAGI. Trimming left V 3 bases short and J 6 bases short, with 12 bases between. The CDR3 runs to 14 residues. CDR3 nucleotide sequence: TGTGCCAGCAGTTATACCACAGGTACCAATGAGCAGTTCTTC. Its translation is CASSYTTGTNEQFF.

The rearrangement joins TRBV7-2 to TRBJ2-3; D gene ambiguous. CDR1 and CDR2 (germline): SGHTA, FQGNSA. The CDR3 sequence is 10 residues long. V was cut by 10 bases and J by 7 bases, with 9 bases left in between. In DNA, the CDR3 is TGTGCCACGGGTGAAAATACGCAGTATTTT. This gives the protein CATGENTQYF.

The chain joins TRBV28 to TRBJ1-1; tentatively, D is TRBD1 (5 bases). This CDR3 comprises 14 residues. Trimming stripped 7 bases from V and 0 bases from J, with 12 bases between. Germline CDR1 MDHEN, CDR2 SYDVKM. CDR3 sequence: CASNLRGLNTEAFF. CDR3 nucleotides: TGTGCCAGCAACTTAAGGGGCCTGAACACTGAAGCTTTCTTT. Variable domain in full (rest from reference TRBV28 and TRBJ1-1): DVKVTQSSRYLVKRTGEKVFLECVQDMDHENMFWYRQDPGLGLRLIYFSYDVKMKEKGDIPEGYSVSREKKERFSLILESASTNQTSMYLCASNLRGLNTEAFFGQGTRLTVV.

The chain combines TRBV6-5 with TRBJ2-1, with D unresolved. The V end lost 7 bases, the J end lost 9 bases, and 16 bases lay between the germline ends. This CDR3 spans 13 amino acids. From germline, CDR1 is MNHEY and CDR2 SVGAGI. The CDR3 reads CASISFSAGEQFF. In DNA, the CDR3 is TGTGCCAGCATATCCTTTTCCGCCGGTGAGCAGTTCTTC.

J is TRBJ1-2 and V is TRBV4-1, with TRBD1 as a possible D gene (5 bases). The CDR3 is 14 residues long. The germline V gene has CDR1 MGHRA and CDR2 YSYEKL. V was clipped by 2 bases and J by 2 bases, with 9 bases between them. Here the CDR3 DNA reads TGCGCCAGCAGCCAACTTGACAGAAACTATGGCTACACCTTC. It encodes CASSQLDRNYGYTF.

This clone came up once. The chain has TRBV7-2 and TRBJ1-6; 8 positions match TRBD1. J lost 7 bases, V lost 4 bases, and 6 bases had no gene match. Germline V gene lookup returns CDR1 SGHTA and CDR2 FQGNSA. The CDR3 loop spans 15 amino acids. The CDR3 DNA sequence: TGTGCCAGCAGCTCTGGACAGGGAATAAATTCACCCCTCCACTTT. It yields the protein CASSSGQGINSPLHF.

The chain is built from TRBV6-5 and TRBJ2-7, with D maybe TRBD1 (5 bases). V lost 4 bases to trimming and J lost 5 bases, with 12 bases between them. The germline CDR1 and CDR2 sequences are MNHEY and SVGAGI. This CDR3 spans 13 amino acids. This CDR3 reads CASSWDGRDEQYF. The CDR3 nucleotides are TGTGCCAGCAGTTGGGATGGCAGGGACGAGCAGTACTTC.

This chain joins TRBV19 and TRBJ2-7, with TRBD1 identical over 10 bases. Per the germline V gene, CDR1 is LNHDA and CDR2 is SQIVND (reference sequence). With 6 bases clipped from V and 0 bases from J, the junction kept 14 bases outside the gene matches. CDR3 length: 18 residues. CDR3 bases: TGTGCCAGTAGGCCGACAGGGGGCCCGAGCGGCAGCTCCTACGAGCAGTACTTC. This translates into CASRPTGGPSGSSYEQYF.

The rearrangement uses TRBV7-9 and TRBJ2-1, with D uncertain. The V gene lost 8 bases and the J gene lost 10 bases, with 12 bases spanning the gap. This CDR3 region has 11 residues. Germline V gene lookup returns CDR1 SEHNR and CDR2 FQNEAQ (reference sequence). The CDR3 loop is CASRLGAEQFF. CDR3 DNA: TGTGCCAGCCGCCTCGGAGCGGAGCAGTTCTTC.

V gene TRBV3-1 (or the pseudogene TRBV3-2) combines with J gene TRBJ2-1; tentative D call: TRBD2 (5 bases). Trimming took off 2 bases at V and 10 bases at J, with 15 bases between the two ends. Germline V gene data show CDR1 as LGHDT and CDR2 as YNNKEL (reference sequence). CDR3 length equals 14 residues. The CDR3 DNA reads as TGTGCCAGCAGCCAAATGGCGGCTAGCAACGAGCAGTTCTTC. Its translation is CASSQMAASNEQFF.

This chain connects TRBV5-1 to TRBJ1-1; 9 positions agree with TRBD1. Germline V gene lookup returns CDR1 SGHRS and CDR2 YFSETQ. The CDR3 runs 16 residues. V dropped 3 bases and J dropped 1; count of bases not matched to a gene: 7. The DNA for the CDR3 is TGCGCCAGCAGCTCGGTCCCGGGACAGGGGAACACTGAAGCTTTCTTT. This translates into CASSSVPGQGNTEAFF.

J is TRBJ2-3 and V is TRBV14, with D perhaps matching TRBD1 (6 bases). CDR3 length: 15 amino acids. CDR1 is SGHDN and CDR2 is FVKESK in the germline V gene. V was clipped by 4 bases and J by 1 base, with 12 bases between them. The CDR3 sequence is CASSLWGRGTDTQYF. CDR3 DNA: TGTGCCAGCAGCCTGTGGGGGCGCGGCACAGATACGCAGTATTTT.

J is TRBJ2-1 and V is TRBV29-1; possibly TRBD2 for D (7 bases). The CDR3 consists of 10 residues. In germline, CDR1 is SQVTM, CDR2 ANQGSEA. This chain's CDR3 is CGGGHNEQFF. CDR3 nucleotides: TGCGGGGGGGGGCACAATGAGCAGTTCTTC.

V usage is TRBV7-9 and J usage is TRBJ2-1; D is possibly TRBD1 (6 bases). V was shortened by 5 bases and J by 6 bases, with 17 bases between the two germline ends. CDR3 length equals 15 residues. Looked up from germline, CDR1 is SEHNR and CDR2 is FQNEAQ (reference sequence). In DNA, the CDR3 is TGTGCCAGCAGCCGAGAACAGGGTGGAGGCAATGAGCAGTTCTTC. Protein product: CASSREQGGGNEQFF.

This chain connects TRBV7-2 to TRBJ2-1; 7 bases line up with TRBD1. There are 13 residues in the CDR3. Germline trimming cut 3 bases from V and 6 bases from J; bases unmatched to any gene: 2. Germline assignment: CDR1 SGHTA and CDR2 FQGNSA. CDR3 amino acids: CASSLGQINEQFF. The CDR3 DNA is TGTGCCAGCAGCTTGGGACAGATCAATGAGCAGTTCTTC. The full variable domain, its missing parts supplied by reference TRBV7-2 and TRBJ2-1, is GAGVSQSPSNKVTEKGKDVELRCDPISGHTALYWYRQSLGQGLEFLIYFQGNSAPDKSGLPSDRFSAERTGGSVSTLTIQRTQQEDSAVYLCASSLGQINEQFFGPGTRLTVL.

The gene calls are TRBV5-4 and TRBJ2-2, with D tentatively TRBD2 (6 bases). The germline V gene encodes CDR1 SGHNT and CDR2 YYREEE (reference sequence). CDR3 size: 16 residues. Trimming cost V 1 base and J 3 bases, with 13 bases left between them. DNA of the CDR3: TGTGCCAGCAGCTTGCGGCGCGGAGGGGACACCGGGGAGCTGTTTTTT. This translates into CASSLRRGGDTGELFF. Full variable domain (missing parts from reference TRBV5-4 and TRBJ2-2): ETGVTQSPTHLIKTRGQQVTLRCSSQSGHNTVSWYQQALGQGPQFIFQYYREEENGRGNFPPRFSGLQFPNYSSELNVNALELDDSALYLCASSLRRGGDTGELFFGEGSRLTVL.